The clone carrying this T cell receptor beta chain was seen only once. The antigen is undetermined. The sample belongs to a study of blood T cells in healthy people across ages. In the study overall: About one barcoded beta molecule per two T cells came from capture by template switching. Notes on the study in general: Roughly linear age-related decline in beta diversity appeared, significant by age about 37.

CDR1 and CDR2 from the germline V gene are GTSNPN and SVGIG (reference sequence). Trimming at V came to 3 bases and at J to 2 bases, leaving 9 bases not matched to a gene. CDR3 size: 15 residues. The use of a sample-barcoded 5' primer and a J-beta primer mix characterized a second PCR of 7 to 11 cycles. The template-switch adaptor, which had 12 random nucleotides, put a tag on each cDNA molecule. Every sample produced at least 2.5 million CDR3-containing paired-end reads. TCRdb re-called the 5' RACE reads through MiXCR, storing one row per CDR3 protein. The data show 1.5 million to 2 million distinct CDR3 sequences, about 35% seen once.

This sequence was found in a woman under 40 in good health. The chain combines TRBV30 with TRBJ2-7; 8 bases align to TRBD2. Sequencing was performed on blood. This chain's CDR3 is CAWRGPGRGPYEQYF. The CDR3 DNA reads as TGTGCCTGGAGGGGCCCCGGGAGGGGCCCCTACGAGCAGTACTTC. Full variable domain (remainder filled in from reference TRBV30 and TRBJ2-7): SQTIHQWPATLVQPVGSPLSLECTVEGTSNPNLYWYRQAAGRGLQLLFYSVGIGQISSEVPQNLSASRPQDRQFILSSKKLLLSDSGFYLCAWRGPGRGPYEQYFGPGTRLTVT.